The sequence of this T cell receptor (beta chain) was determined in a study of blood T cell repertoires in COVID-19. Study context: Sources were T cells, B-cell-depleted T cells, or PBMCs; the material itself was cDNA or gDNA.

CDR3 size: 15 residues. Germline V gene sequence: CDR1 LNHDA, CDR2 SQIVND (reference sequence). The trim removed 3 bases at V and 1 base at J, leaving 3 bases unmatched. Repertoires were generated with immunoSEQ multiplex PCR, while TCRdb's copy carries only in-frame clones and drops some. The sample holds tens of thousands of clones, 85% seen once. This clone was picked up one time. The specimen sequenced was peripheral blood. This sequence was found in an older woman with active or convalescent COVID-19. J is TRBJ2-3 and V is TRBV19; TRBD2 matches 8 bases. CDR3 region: CASSMGRGGTDTQYF. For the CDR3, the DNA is TGTGCCAGTAGTATGGGGCGGGGGGGCACAGATACGCAGTATTTT.